The 22 T cell receptor beta chains below were found in one sample sequenced in a study of a mutant IDH1 vaccine in newly diagnosed glioma. Measured with immunoSEQ multiplex PCR; TCRdb has only the in-frame clones, and not every one. The data contain 55,000 to 70,000 clones, roughly 78% of them singletons. The sample's time point: baseline, week 1 (first vaccination visit). Sample treatment: pre-vaccination baseline after standard-of-care therapy. The starting material was PBMCs, obtained from a glioma patient treated with radiotherapy, temozolomide or both. All receptors come from a man in his fifties with glioma.

This chain joins TRBV29-1 and TRBJ1-5; no clear D. This CDR3 comprises 13 residues. Deletions cut 4 bases from V and 1 base from J, with 8 bases between. Germline V gene lookup returns CDR1 SQVTM and CDR2 ANQGSEA. The CDR3 DNA reads TGCAGCGTTGTGGTTTCGAGCAATCAGCCCCAGCATTTT. Amino acids: CSVVVSSNQPQHF.

V usage is TRBV5-1 and J usage is TRBJ2-7, with 7 bases matching TRBD1. The CDR3 extends over 15 amino acids. Germline loops: CDR1 SGHRS, CDR2 YFSETQ. J gave up 2 bases and V 4 bases, and 9 bases lay outside the gene matches. The CDR3 region is CASSRPNGQAYEQYF. The DNA for the CDR3 is TGCGCCAGCAGCCGCCCCAACGGACAGGCCTACGAGCAGTACTTC.

This clone was recorded a few times. The chain joins TRBV9 to TRBJ1-1; D is ambiguous. The germline V gene encodes CDR1 SGDLS and CDR2 YYNGEE. The V end lost 5 bases, the J end lost 0 bases, and 14 bases lay between the germline ends. The CDR3 sequence is 15 residues long. CDR3 nucleotide sequence: TGTGCCAGCAGTCGGGCCCGAAACATGAACACTGAAGCTTTCTTT. Amino acids: CASSRARNMNTEAFF.

The rearrangement joins TRBV5-1 to TRBJ1-4; D is unresolved. Between the trimmed V and J ends, which lost 7 bases and 5 bases, there was a span of 12 bases. Germline CDR1 reads SGHRS; CDR2 reads YFSETQ. The CDR3 runs to 13 residues. CDR3 amino acids: CASAKGVNEKLFF. The CDR3 DNA follows: TGCGCCAGCGCGAAGGGTGTGAATGAAAAACTGTTTTTT. The full variable domain, its missing parts supplied by reference TRBV5-1 and TRBJ1-4, is KAGVTQTPRYLIKTRGQQVTLSCSPISGHRSVSWYQQTPGQGLQFLFEYFSETQRNKGNFPGRFSGRQFSNSRSEMNVSTLELGDSALYLCASAKGVNEKLFFGSGTQLSVL.

V usage is TRBV6-5 and J usage is TRBJ2-5; no clear D. Trimming took 4 bases from V and 6 from J, leaving 9 bases between them. CDR3 length: 12 amino acids. Germline V gene sequence: CDR1 MNHEY, CDR2 SVGAGI. The CDR3 sequence is CASSSQGQTQYF. The CDR3 nucleotides read TGTGCCAGCAGTTCTCAAGGGCAGACCCAGTACTTC.

The J gene is TRBJ1-3, the V gene TRBV4-2, with a weak D call TRBD1 (5 bases). V dropped 1 base and J dropped 0 bases, with 19 bases sitting between them. CDR3 length equals 19 residues. Germline loops: CDR1 LGHNA, CDR2 YNFKEQ. The CDR3 reads CASSQAGGVGGGSGNTIYF. CDR3 DNA: TGTGCCAGCAGCCAAGCGGGGGGTGTTGGGGGGGGCTCTGGAAACACCATATATTTT.

CDR3 loop: CASKGTGLLISSGNTIYF. The CDR3 region has the DNA TGTGCCAGCAAAGGGACAGGGCTTCTTATCAGCTCTGGAAACACCATATATTTT. V is TRBV21-1 and J is TRBJ1-3; the D call in the table, TRBD1, was not verified against the DNA. TRBV21-1 is a documented pseudogene. CDR3 length: 18 residues.

This clone has more than one count but fewer than ten. This chain links TRBV4-1 with TRBJ2-7; weak D call: TRBD1 (5 bases). In germline, CDR1 is MGHRA, CDR2 YSYEKL. Trimming removed 5 bases at V and 6 bases at J, with 14 bases between. There are 13 residues in the CDR3. CDR3 nucleotides: TGCGCCAGCAGCGTTTACCCAGGGTCCGAGCAGTACTTC. Amino acid sequence: CASSVYPGSEQYF.

This chain uses TRBV18 with TRBJ2-1; D is perhaps TRBD1 or TRBD2 (5 bases each). This CDR3 has 14 residues. The germline V and J ends were trimmed by 6 bases and 3 bases, with 12 bases remaining between them. Germline CDR1 and CDR2: KGHSH and LQKENI. CDR3 protein: CASSPGTLYNEQFF. In DNA, the CDR3 is TGTGCCAGCTCTCCCGGGACCCTCTACAATGAGCAGTTCTTC. Filled out from reference TRBV18 and TRBJ2-1, the complete variable domain reads NAGVMQNPRHLVRRRGQEARLRCSPMKGHSHVYWYRQLPEEGLKFMVYLQKENIIDESGMPKERFSAEFPKEGPSILRIQQVVRGDSAAYFCASSPGTLYNEQFFGPGTRLTVL.

The V and J genes are TRBV19 and TRBJ1-6; D perhaps matches TRBD1 (6 bases). The CDR3 contains 14 residues. CDR1 is LNHDA and CDR2 is SQIVND in the germline V gene (reference sequence). Deletions cut 6 bases from V and 5 bases from J, with 11 bases between. DNA for the CDR3: TGTGCCAGTAGACAGGGAAATAATAATTCACCCCTCCACTTT. Translating gives CASRQGNNNSPLHF.

The chain uses TRBV30 and TRBJ2-1, with D perhaps assigned TRBD1 or TRBD2 (5 bases each). V gave up 2 bases and J gave up 1 base, with 15 bases separating them. CDR1 is GTSNPN, CDR2 SVGIG, per germline (reference sequence). The CDR3 runs 16 residues. As DNA, the CDR3 is TGTGCCTGGAGTCAGGGTTTCGGGGTGTCCTACAATGAGCAGTTCTTC. This sequence encodes CAWSQGFGVSYNEQFF.

CDR3 residues: CSVDLQGAGGELFF. The CDR3 DNA sequence: TGCAGCGTCGACTTACAGGGGGCGGGCGGGGAGCTGTTTTTT. The chain links TRBV29-1 to TRBJ2-2, with TRBD1 matching over 9 bases. Trimming removed 6 bases from V and 7 bases from J; junction bases left unmatched: 9. The CDR3 runs 14 residues. Germline CDR1 SQVTM, CDR2 ANQGSEA.

This clone was counted between two and nine times. The V gene is TRBV4-1, the J gene TRBJ1-5, with D unresolved. The CDR3 totals 15 residues. Between the trimmed V and J ends, which lost 4 bases and 4 bases, there was a span of 14 bases. CDR1 is MGHRA, CDR2 YSYEKL, per germline. As DNA, the CDR3 is TGCGCCAGCAGCCTTATCTCCGGGGATAATCAGCCCCAGCATTTT. It yields the protein CASSLISGDNQPQHF.

The rearrangement joins TRBV19 to TRBJ1-1; 7 bases are a match to TRBD1. Trimming cost V 7 bases and J 7 bases; bases outside gene matches: 9. The CDR3 runs 13 residues. Per germline, CDR1 LNHDA and CDR2 SQIVND (reference sequence). The CDR3 loop is CASNPTGKDEAFF. CDR3 bases: TGTGCCAGTAACCCGACAGGGAAGGATGAAGCTTTCTTT.

The sample holds a few counts of this clone. The chain couples TRBV9 to TRBJ1-1; D gene ambiguous. CDR3 length: 14 amino acids. The germline V and J ends were trimmed by 0 bases and 3 bases, with 9 bases remaining between them. Germline V gene lookup returns CDR1 SGDLS and CDR2 YYNGEE. Here the CDR3 reads CASSVESTDTEAFF. The DNA for the CDR3 is TGTGCCAGCAGCGTAGAATCAACCGACACTGAAGCTTTCTTT.

The J gene is TRBJ2-7, the V gene TRBV18, with a weak D call TRBD1 (5 bases). The germline CDR1 and CDR2 sequences are KGHSH and LQKENI. The CDR3 is made up of 14 amino acids. The V gene lost 3 bases and the J gene lost 2 bases, with 11 bases spanning the gap. CDR3 sequence: CASSPSGRAYEQYF. The DNA for the CDR3 is TGTGCCAGCTCACCTTCGGGCAGGGCCTACGAGCAGTACTTC. The full variable domain, rest sourced from reference TRBV18 and TRBJ2-7, is NAGVMQNPRHLVRRRGQEARLRCSPMKGHSHVYWYRQLPEEGLKFMVYLQKENIIDESGMPKERFSAEFPKEGPSILRIQQVVRGDSAAYFCASSPSGRAYEQYFGPGTRLTVT.

This clone was detected once. The chain employs TRBV6-4 and TRBJ2-2; 15 nucleotides match TRBD2. Trimming removed 4 bases from V and 4 bases from J; junction bases left unmatched: 13. This CDR3 has 20 amino acids. Germline V gene data show CDR1 as MRHNA and CDR2 as SNTAGT. This CDR3 reads CASSGLTGTSGGPSTGELFF. CDR3 sequence (DNA): TGTGCCAGCAGTGGACTTACCGGGACTAGCGGGGGGCCCTCCACCGGGGAGCTGTTTTTT.

The chain joins TRBV28 to TRBJ1-1; the D gene is possibly TRBD1 (5 bases). The CDR3 has 12 residues. The germline V gene has CDR1 MDHEN and CDR2 SYDVKM. Trimming took 8 bases from V and 4 from J, leaving 11 bases between them. CDR3 in DNA: TGTGCCAGCGGGGGGGGGATCACTGAAGCTTTCTTT. The encoded protein is CASGGGITEAFF. Together with reference TRBV28 and TRBJ1-1, the CDR3 gives the full variable domain: DVKVTQSSRYLVKRTGEKVFLECVQDMDHENMFWYRQDPGLGLRLIYFSYDVKMKEKGDIPEGYSVSREKKERFSLILESASTNQTSMYLCASGGGITEAFFGQGTRLTVV.

This chain links TRBV27 with TRBJ1-1; D gene unclear. Germline V gives CDR1 MNHEY, CDR2 SMNVEV (reference sequence). Trimming pared 6 bases from V and 0 bases from J, leaving 8 bases between. The CDR3 has 13 residues. CDR3 in amino acids: CASRNDLNTEAFF. CDR3 DNA: TGTGCCAGCAGGAACGACCTGAACACTGAAGCTTTCTTT.

V gene TRBV29-1 combines with J gene TRBJ1-1, with 7 nucleotides matching TRBD1. J gave up 7 bases and V 6 bases, and 8 bases lay outside the gene matches. The CDR3 is 12 residues long. The germline V gene encodes CDR1 SQVTM and CDR2 ANQGSEA. The chain's CDR3 is CSVGTDSLEAFF. The CDR3 nucleotides read TGCAGCGTCGGGACAGACTCACTTGAAGCTTTCTTT.

The chain combines TRBV5-6 with TRBJ2-2; D is ambiguous. V lost 1 base, J lost 4 bases, and 8 bases lay in between. There are 14 residues in the CDR3. From germline, CDR1 is SGHDT and CDR2 YYEEEE. In DNA, the CDR3 is TGTGCCAGCAGCTTGAGGTCCTCCACCGGGGAGCTGTTTTTT. This encodes CASSLRSSTGELFF. The full variable domain, its missing parts supplied by reference TRBV5-6 and TRBJ2-2, is DAGVTQSPTHLIKTRGQQVTLRCSPKSGHDTVSWYQQALGQGPQFIFQYYEEEERQRGNFPDRFSGHQFPNYSSELNVNALLLGDSALYLCASSLRSSTGELFFGEGSRLTVL.

The chain combines TRBV5-5 with TRBJ2-4, with 10 bases fitting TRBD2. Germline CDR1 and CDR2: SGHKS and YYEKEE (reference sequence). The ends lost 4 bases at V and 6 bases at J; junction bases unmatched: 7. CDR3 length: 15 residues. The CDR3 DNA reads as TGTGCCAGCAGCACAGGACTAGCGGTTTCAAACATTCAGTACTTC. Translated: CASSTGLAVSNIQYF.